This T cell receptor (beta chain) was observed in a study of T cell repertoires in cytomegalovirus infection. Study context: Matching HLA type and CMV infection were both indicated by public TCR beta signatures.

Study-wide findings and caveats: There were HLA-C-restricted CMV-specific TCR beta clonotypes dominating the ex vivo response.

V lost 5 bases and J 9 bases, leaving 13 bases between the germline ends. CDR3 length: 12 amino acids. The V gene's germline CDR1 is MNHNY and CDR2 SVGAGI (reference sequence). A single record per CDR3 protein comes from TCRdb applying MiXCR to the reads. Among roughly 640,000 distinct CDR3 sequences listed, around 24% were seen once. In regard to this clonotype: What it recognizes is unknown.

This TCR was sampled from a human donor in good health (CMV status not recorded). Some clones in this sample may be carry-over from other donors' samples. The sequenced sample was CD8+ T cells from PBMCs. V is TRBV6-6 and J is TRBJ1-1; perhaps TRBD1 as D (5 bases). CDR3 in amino acids: CASSKVAGQAFF. The DNA for the CDR3 is TGTGCCAGCAGTAAAGTTGCGGGACAAGCTTTCTTT.